This TCR beta chain was identified during a study of vaccination and CD4 T cells after COVID-19. Background on the study: It was a median about 100 days after diagnosis, with a range of 35 to 161, that post-COVID samples were drawn. Study conclusions and caveats: For convalescent patients, 304 of the 307 vaccine-specific clones analyzed were classified as spike mono-reactive. Convalescent patients studied were relatively few, and early post-infection timepoints were absent.

TCRdb called the PCR reads again in MiXCR, with one record for every CDR3 protein. Of some 15,000 distinct CDR3 sequences listed, around 69% were seen once; the top ten hold around 1.1%. About this clonotype itself: Its antigen remains unknown.

This clonotype originated in a human donor who had recovered from COVID-19. Sample: CD4+ T cells from blood, taken after SARS-CoV-2 vaccination.

The CDR3 spells CASSDPRTIANYGYTF. In nucleotides, the CDR3 is TGTGCCAGCAGTGACCCAAGGACGATAGCTAACTATGGCTACACCTTC. V gene TRBV6-1 combines with J gene TRBJ1-2; D is uncertain. This CDR3 comprises 16 residues. Per germline, CDR1 MNHNS and CDR2 SASEGT. Trimming removed 3 bases from V and 0 bases from J, with 14 bases in between.